This record looks at one T cell receptor (beta chain) sequence and its context. Trimming removed 5 bases at V and 0 bases at J, with 8 bases between. In germline, CDR1 is MNHEY, CDR2 SMNVEV (reference sequence). The CDR3 is 13 amino acids. The data derive from a study of blood T cell repertoires in COVID-19. Original data processing: By means of reference gene primer amplification, nucleated cell counts were estimated. TCRdb's table, derived via immunoSEQ multiplex PCR, lists solely in-frame clones and lacks some. That table supplies the V and J calls and clone size; D and trimming were determined from the DNA. The sample contains under 100,000 clones, about 85% of which appear only once.

This TCR was recovered from a woman at least 80 years old with COVID-19, enrolled during active disease. The sequenced sample consisted of peripheral blood. The chain couples TRBV27 to TRBJ2-7; unclear D gene. This CDR3 reads CASSKTSSYEQYF. CDR3 sequence (DNA): TGTGCCAGCAGTAAAACGAGCTCCTACGAGCAGTACTTC.